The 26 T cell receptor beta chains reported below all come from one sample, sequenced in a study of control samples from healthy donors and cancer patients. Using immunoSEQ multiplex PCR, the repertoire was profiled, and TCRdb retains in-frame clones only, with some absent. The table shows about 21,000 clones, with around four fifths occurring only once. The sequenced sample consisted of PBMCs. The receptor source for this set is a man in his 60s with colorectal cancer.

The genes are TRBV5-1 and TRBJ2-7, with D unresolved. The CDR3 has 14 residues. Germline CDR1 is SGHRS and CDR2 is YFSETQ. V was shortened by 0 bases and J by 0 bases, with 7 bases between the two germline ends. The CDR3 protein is CASSLEAVSYEQYF. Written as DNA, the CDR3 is TGCGCCAGCAGCTTGGAGGCAGTCTCCTACGAGCAGTACTTC.

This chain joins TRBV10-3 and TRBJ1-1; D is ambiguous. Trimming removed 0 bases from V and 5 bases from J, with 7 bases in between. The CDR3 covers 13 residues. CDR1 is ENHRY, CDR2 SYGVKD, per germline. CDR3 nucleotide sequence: TGTGCCATCAGTGAGTCGACCGAAACTGAAGCTTTCTTT. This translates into CAISESTETEAFF.

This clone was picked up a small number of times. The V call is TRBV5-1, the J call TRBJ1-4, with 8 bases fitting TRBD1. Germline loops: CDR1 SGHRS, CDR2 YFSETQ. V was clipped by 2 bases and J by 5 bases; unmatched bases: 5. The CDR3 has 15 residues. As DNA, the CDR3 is TGCGCCAGCAGCTTTGACAGGGGCCACAATGAAAAACTGTTTTTT. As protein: CASSFDRGHNEKLFF.

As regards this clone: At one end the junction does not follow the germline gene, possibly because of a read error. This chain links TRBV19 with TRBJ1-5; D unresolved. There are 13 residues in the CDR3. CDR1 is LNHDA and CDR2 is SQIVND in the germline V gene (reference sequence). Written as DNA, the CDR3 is TGTGCCAGCAGTATCCGTCAGAATCAGCCCCAGCATTTT. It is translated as CASSIRQNQPQHF.

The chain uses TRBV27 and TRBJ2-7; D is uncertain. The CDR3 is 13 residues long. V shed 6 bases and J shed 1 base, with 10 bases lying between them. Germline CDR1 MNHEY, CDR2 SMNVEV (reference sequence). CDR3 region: CASRPNGSYEQYF. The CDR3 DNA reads TGTGCCAGCAGACCCAACGGGTCCTACGAGCAGTACTTC.

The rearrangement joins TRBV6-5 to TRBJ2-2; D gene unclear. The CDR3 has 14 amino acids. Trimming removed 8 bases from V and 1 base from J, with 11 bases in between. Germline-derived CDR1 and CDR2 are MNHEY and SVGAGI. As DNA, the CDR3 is TGTGCCAGCTCCAAACGGATGAACACCGGGGAGCTGTTTTTT. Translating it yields CASSKRMNTGELFF.

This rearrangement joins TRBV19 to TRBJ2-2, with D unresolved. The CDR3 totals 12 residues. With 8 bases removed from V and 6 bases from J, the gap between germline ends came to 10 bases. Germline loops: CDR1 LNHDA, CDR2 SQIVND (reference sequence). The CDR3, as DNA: TGTGCCAGTCTTTCCCGTGCCGGGGAGCTGTTTTTT. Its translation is CASLSRAGELFF. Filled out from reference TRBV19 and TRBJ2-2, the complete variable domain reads DGGITQSPKYLFRKEGQNVTLSCEQNLNHDAMYWYRQDPGQGLRLIYYSQIVNDFQKGDIAEGYSVSREKKESFPLTVTSAQKNPTAFYLCASLSRAGELFFGEGSRLTVL.

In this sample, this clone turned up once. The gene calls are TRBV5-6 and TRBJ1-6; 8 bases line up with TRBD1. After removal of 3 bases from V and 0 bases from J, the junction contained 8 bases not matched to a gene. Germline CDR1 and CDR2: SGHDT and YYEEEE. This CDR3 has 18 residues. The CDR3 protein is CASSWGDRPSSYNSPLHF. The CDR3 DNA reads TGTGCCAGCAGCTGGGGGGACAGGCCCAGCTCCTATAATTCACCCCTCCACTTT.

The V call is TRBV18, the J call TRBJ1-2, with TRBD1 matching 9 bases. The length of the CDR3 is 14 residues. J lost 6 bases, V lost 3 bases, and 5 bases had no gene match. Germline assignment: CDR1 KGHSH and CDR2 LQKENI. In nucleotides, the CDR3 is TGTGCCAGCTCACCCAGGACAGGGGACGATGGCTACACCTTC. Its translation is CASSPRTGDDGYTF.

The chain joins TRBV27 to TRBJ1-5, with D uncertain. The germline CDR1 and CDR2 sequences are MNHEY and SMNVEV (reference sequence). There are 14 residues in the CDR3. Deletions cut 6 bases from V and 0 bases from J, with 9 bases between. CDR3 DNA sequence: TGTGCCAGCAGCCTAATATATAGCAATCAGCCCCAGCATTTT. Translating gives CASSLIYSNQPQHF.

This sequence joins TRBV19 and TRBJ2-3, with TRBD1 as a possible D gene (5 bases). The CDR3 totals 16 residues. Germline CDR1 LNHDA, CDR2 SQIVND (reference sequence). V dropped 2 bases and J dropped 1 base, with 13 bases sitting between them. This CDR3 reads CASSIMSQGRTDTQYF. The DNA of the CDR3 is TGTGCCAGTAGTATAATGTCCCAGGGCCGCACAGATACGCAGTATTTT.

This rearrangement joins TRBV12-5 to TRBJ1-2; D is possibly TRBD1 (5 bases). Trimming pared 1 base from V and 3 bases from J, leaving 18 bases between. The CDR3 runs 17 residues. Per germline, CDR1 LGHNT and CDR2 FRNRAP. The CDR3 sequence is CASGLAPGPVRDYGYTF. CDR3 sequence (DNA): TGTGCTAGTGGTTTGGCCCCCGGCCCAGTCAGGGACTATGGCTACACCTTC.

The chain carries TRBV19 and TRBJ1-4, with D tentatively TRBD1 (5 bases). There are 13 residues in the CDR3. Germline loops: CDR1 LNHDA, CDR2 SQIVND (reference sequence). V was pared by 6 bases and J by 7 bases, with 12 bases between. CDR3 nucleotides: TGTGCCAGTAGACAGGCCAGTACTGAAAAACTGTTTTTT. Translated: CASRQASTEKLFF.

In nucleotides, the CDR3 is TGTGCCAGCAGTTTGACCGGGCAAAGTGAAAAACTGTTTTTT. This sequence encodes CASSLTGQSEKLFF. The chain couples TRBV6-5 to TRBJ1-4; D is uncertain. The CDR3 is 14 residues long. The germline V gene has CDR1 MNHEY and CDR2 SVGAGI. Trimming stripped 4 bases from V and 7 bases from J, with 13 bases between.

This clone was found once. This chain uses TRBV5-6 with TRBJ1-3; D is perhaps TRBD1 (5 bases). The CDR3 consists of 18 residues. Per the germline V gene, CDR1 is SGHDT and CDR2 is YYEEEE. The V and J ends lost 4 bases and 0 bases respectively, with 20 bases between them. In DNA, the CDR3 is TGTGCCAGCAGCCAAGACAGCCCGTTATTTTTCTCTGGAAACACCATATATTTT. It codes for CASSQDSPLFFSGNTIYF.

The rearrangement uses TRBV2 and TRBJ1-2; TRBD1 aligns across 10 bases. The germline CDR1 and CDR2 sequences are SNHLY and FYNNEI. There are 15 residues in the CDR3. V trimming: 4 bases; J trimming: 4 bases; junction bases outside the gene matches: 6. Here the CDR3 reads CASSVRQGASYGYTF. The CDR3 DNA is TGTGCCAGCAGTGTTCGACAGGGGGCGAGCTATGGCTACACCTTC.

Here the CDR3 reads CASSLGDSYGYTF. CDR3 sequence (DNA): TGCGCCAGCAGCTTGGGGGACAGCTATGGCTACACCTTC. The chain carries TRBV5-1 and TRBJ1-2, with 7 bases identical to TRBD1. CDR1 is SGHRS, CDR2 YFSETQ, per germline. V lost 0 bases and J lost 4; bases outside the gene matches: 0. The CDR3 is 13 amino acids. Variable domain in full (rest from reference TRBV5-1 and TRBJ1-2): KAGVTQTPRYLIKTRGQQVTLSCSPISGHRSVSWYQQTPGQGLQFLFEYFSETQRNKGNFPGRFSGRQFSNSRSEMNVSTLELGDSALYLCASSLGDSYGYTFGSGTRLTVV.

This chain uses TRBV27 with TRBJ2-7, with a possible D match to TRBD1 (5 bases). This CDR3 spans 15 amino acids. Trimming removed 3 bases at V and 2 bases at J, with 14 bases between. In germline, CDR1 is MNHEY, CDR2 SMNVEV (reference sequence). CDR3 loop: CASSFLGALAYEQYF. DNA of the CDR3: TGTGCCAGCAGTTTTTTAGGGGCGCTGGCCTACGAGCAGTACTTC.

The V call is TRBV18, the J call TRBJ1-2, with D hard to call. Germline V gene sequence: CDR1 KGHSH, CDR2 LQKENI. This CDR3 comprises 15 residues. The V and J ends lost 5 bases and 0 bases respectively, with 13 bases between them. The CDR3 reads CASSNQPPTNYGYTF. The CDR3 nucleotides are TGTGCCAGCTCAAATCAACCCCCTACTAACTATGGCTACACCTTC.

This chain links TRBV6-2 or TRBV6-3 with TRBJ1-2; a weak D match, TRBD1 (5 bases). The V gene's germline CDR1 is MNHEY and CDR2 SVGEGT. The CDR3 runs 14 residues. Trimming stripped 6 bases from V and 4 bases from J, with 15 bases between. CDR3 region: CASSHLGHLYGYTF. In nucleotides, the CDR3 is TGTGCCAGCAGCCATCTCGGACACCTCTATGGCTACACCTTC.

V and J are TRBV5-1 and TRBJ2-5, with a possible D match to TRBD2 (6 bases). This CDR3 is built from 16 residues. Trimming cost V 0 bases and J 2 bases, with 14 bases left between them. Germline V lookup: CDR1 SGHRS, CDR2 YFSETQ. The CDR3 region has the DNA TGCGCCAGCAGCTTGGCCTCGGGGCGGGGACAAGAGACCCAGTACTTC. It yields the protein CASSLASGRGQETQYF.

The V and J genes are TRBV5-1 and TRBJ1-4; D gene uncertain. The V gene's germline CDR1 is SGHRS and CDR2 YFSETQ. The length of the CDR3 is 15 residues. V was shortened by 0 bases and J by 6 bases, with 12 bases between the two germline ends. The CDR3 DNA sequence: TGCGCCAGCAGCTTGGTTATGGGTCTGGATGAAAAACTGTTTTTT. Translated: CASSLVMGLDEKLFF.

This chain's CDR3 is CASSGYDRDNSPLHF. CDR3 in DNA: TGTGCCAGCAGCGGCTATGACAGGGATAATTCACCCCTCCACTTT. The gene calls are TRBV5-4 and TRBJ1-6; 7 positions agree with TRBD1. The CDR3 has 15 amino acids. From germline, CDR1 is SGHNT and CDR2 YYREEE (reference sequence). The junction had 6 bases not matched to a gene; V was cut back by 4 bases and J by 5 bases.

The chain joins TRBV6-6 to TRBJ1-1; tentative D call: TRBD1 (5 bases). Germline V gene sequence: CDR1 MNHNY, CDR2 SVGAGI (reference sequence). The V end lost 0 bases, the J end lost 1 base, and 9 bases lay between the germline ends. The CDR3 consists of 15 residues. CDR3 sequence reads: CASSYSATANTEAFF. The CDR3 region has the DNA TGTGCCAGCAGTTACTCGGCGACAGCGAACACTGAAGCTTTCTTT.

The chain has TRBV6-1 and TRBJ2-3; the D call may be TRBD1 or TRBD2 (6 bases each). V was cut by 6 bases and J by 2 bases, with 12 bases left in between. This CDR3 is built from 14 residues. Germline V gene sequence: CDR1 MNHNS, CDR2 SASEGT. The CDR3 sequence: CASSPWGATDTQYF. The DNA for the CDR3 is TGTGCCAGCAGCCCCTGGGGGGCCACAGATACGCAGTATTTT.

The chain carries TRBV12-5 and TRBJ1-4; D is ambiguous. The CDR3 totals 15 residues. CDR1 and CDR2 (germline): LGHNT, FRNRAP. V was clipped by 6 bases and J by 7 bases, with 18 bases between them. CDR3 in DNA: TGTGCTAGTGGCCCAGCGTGGGGAGGAGTTGAAAAACTGTTTTTT. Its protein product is CASGPAWGGVEKLFF.